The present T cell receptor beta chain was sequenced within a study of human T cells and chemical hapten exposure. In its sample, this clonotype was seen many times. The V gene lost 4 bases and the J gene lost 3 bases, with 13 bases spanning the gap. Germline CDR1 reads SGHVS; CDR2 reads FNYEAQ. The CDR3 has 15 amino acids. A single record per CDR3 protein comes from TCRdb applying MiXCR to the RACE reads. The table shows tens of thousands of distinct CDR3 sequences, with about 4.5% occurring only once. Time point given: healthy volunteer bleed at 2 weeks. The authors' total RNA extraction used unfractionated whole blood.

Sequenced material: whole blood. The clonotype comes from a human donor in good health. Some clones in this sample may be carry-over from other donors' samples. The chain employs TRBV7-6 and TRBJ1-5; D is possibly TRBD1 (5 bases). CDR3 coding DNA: TGTGCCAGCAGCTCAAGTCAGGGACCCAATCAGCCCCAGCATTTT. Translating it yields CASSSSQGPNQPQHF.